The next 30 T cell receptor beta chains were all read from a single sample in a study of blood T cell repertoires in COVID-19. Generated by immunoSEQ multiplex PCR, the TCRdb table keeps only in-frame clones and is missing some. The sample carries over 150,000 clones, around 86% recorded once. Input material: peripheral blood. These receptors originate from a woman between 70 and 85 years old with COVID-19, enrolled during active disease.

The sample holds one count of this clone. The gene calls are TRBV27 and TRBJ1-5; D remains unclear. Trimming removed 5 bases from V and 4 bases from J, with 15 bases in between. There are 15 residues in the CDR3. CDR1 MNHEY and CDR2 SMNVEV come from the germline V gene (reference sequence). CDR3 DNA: TGTGCCAGCAGTCCTAAGTCGAGTCCTAATCAGCCCCAGCATTTT. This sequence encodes CASSPKSSPNQPQHF.

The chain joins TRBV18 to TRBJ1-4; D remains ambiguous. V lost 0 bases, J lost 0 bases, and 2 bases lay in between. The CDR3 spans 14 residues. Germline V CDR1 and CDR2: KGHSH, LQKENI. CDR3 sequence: CASSPPTTNEKLFF. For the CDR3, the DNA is TGTGCCAGCTCACCACCCACAACTAATGAAAAACTGTTTTTT.

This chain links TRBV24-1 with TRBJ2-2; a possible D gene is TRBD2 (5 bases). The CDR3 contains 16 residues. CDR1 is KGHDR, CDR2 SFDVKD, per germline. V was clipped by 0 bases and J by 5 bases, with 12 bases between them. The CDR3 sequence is CATSDLRGRETGELFF. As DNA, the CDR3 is TGTGCCACCAGTGATTTGCGGGGTAGGGAAACCGGGGAGCTGTTTTTT.

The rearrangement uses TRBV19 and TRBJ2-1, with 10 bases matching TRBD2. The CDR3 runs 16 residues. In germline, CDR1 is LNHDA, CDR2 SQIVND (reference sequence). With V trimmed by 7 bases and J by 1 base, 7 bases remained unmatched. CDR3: CASTDTSGASYNEQFF. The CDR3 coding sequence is TGTGCCAGTACCGACACTAGCGGGGCTTCCTACAATGAGCAGTTCTTC.

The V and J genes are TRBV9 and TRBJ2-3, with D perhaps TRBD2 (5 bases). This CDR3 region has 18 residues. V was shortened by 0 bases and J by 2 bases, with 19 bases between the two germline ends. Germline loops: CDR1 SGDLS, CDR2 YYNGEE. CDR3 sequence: CASSVATVSTGFTDTQYF. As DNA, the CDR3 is TGTGCCAGCAGCGTAGCTACGGTGTCCACGGGGTTCACAGATACGCAGTATTTT.

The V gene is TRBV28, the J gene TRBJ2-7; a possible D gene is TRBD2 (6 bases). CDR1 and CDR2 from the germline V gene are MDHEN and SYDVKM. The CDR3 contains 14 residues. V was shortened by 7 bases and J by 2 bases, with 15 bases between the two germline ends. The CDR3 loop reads CASTGSPITYEQYF. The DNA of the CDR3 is TGTGCCAGCACCGGGAGCCCCATTACCTACGAGCAGTACTTC.

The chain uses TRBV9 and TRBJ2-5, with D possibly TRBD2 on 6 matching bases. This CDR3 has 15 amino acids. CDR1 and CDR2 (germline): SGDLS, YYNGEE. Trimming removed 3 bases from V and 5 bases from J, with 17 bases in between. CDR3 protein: CASSARDSLAETQYF. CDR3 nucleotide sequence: TGTGCCAGCAGCGCCCGGGACTCCCTCGCGGAGACCCAGTACTTC.

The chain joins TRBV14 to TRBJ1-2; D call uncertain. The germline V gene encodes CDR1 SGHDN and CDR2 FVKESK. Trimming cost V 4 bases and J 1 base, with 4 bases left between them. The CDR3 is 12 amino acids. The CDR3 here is CASSPFNYGYTF. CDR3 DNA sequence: TGTGCCAGCAGCCCCTTTAACTATGGCTACACCTTC.

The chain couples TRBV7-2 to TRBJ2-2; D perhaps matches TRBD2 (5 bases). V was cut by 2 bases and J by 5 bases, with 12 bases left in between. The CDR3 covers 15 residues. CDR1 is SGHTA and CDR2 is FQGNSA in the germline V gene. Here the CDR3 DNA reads TGTGCCAGCAGCTTAAGATCGTTAGCGACCGGGGAGCTGTTTTTT. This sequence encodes CASSLRSLATGELFF.

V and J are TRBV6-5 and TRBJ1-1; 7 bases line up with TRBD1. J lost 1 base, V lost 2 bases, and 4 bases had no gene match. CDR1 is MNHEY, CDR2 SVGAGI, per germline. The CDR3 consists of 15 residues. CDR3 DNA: TGTGCCAGCAGTTACGCGGGACAGTCGAACACTGAAGCTTTCTTT. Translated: CASSYAGQSNTEAFF.

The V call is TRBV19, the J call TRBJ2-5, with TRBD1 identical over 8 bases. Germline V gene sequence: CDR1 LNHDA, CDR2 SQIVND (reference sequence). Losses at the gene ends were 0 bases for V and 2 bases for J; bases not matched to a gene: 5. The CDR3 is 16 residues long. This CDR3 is CASSIETQGEQETQYF. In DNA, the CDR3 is TGTGCCAGTAGTATAGAGACACAGGGGGAGCAAGAGACCCAGTACTTC. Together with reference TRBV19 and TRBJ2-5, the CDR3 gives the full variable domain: DGGITQSPKYLFRKEGQNVTLSCEQNLNHDAMYWYRQDPGQGLRLIYYSQIVNDFQKGDIAEGYSVSREKKESFPLTVTSAQKNPTAFYLCASSIETQGEQETQYFGPGTRLLVL.

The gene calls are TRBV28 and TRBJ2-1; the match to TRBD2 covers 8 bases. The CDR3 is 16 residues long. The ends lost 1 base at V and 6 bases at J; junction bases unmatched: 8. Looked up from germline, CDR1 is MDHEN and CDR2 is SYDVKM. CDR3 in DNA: TGTGCCAGCAGTTTATTAAGCGGGAGCCGGATCAATGAGCAGTTCTTC. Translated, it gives CASSLLSGSRINEQFF.

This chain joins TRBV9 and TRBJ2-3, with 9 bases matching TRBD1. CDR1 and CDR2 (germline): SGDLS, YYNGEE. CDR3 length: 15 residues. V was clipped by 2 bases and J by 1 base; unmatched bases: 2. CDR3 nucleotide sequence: TGTGCCAGCAGCGTCCGGACAGGGGGCACAGATACGCAGTATTTT. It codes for CASSVRTGGTDTQYF. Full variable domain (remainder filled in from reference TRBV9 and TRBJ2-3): DSGVTQTPKHLITATGQRVTLRCSPRSGDLSVYWYQQSLDQGLQFLIQYYNGEERAKGNILERFSAQQFPDLHSELNLSSLELGDSALYFCASSVRTGGTDTQYFGPGTRLTVL.

CDR3 residues: CARSLAPSGSSYEQYF. The CDR3 nucleotides read TGTGCCAGAAGCTTGGCTCCTAGCGGGAGCTCCTACGAGCAGTACTTC. The rearrangement joins TRBV5-3 to TRBJ2-7; 10 bases align to TRBD2. TRBV5-3 is assigned to the ORF class and has an uncertain function. CDR3 size: 16 residues. With V trimmed by 0 bases and J by 0 bases, 3 bases remained unmatched.

The chain's CDR3 is CASAGGSGNTIYF. The CDR3 DNA follows: TGTGCCAGCGCAGGAGGCTCTGGAAACACCATATATTTT. The rearrangement uses TRBV5-4 and TRBJ1-3; D gene uncertain. The V end lost 7 bases, the J end lost 0 bases, and 8 bases lay between the germline ends. This CDR3 has 13 amino acids. Germline V gene data show CDR1 as SGHNT and CDR2 as YYREEE (reference sequence).

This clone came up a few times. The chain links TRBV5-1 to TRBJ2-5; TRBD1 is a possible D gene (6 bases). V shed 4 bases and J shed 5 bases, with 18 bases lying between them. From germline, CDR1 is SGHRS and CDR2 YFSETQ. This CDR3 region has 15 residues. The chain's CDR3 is CASSASKGVWETQYF. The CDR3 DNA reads TGCGCCAGCAGCGCTTCTAAGGGGGTATGGGAGACCCAGTACTTC.

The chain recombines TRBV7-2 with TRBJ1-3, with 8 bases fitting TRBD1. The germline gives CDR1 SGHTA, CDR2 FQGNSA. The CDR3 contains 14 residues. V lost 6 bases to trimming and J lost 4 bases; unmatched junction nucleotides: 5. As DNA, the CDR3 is TGTGCCAGCAGGACGACAGGGGCAGGAAACACCATATATTTT. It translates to CASRTTGAGNTIYF.

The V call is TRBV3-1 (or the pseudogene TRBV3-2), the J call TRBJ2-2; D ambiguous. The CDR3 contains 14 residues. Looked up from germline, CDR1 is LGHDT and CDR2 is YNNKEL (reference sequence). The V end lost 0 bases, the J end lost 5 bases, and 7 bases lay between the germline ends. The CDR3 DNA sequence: TGTGCCAGCAGCCAAGATAGTTGGACCGGGGAGCTGTTTTTT. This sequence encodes CASSQDSWTGELFF.

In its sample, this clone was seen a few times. DNA for the CDR3: TGCGCCAGCAGCCAAGATAAGACTCTGAACACCGGGGAGCTGTTTTTT. Translated, it gives CASSQDKTLNTGELFF. The chain is built from TRBV4-1 and TRBJ2-2; no firm D call. The CDR3 loop spans 16 amino acids. The ends were cut back, 0 bases at V and 1 base at J, with 9 bases in the middle. Germline V gives CDR1 MGHRA, CDR2 YSYEKL.

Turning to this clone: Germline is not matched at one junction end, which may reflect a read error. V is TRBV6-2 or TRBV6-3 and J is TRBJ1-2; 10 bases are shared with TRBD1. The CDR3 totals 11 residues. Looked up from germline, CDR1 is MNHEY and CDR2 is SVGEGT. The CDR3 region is CASSSRTGGIF. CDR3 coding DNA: TGTGCCAGCAGTTCCCGGACAGGGGGAATATTC.

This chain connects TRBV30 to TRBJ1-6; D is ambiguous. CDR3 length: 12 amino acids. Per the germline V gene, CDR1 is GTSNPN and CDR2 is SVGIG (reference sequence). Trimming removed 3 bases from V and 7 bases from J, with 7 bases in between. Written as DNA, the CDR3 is TGTGCCTGGAGACGGGAGAATTCACCCCTCCACTTT. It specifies CAWRRENSPLHF.

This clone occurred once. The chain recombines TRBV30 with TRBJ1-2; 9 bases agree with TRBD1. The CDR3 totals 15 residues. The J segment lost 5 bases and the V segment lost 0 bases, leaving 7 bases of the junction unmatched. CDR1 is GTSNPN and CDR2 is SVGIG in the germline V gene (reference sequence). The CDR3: CAWSVRTGVGYGYTF. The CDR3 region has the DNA TGTGCCTGGAGTGTACGGACAGGGGTAGGGTATGGCTACACCTTC. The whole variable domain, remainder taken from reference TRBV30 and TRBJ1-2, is SQTIHQWPATLVQPVGSPLSLECTVEGTSNPNLYWYRQAAGRGLQLLFYSVGIGQISSEVPQNLSASRPQDRQFILSSKKLLLSDSGFYLCAWSVRTGVGYGYTFGSGTRLTVV.

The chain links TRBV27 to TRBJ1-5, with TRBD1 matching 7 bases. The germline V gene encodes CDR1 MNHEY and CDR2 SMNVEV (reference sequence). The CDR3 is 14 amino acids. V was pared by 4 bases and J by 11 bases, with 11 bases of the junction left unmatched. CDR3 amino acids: CASSSGQGESAQHF. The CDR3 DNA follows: TGTGCCAGCAGTTCCGGCCAGGGGGAATCAGCCCAGCATTTT.

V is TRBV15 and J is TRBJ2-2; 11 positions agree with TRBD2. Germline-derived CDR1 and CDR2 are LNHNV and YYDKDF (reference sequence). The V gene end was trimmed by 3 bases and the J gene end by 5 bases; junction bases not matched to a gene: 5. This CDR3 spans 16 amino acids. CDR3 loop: CATSRPLAGETGELFF. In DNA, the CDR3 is TGTGCCACCAGCAGGCCACTAGCGGGAGAAACCGGGGAGCTGTTTTTT.

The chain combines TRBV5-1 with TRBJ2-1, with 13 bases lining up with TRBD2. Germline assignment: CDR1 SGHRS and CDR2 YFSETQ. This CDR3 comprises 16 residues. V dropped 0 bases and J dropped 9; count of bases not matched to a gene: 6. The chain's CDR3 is CASSLEGTSGTLEQFF. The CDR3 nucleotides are TGCGCCAGCAGCTTGGAAGGGACTAGCGGGACTCTTGAGCAGTTCTTC.

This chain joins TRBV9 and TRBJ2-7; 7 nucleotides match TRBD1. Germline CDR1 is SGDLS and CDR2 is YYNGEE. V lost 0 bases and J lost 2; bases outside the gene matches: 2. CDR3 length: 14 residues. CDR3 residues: CASSVETGAYEQYF. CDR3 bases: TGTGCCAGCAGCGTAGAAACAGGGGCCTACGAGCAGTACTTC. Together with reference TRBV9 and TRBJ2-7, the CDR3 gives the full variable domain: DSGVTQTPKHLITATGQRVTLRCSPRSGDLSVYWYQQSLDQGLQFLIQYYNGEERAKGNILERFSAQQFPDLHSELNLSSLELGDSALYFCASSVETGAYEQYFGPGTRLTVT.

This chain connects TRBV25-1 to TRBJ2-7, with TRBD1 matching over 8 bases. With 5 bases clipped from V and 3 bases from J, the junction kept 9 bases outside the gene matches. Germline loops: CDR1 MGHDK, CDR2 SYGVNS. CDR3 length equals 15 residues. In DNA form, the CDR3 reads TGTGCCAGCAGTCTAAACAGGGGGAAGCTCTACGAGCAGTACTTC. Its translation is CASSLNRGKLYEQYF.

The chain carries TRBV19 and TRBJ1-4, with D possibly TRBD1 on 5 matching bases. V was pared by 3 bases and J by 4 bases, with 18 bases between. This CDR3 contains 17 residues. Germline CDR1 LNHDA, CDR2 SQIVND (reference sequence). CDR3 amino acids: CASSISTGSGGNEKLFF. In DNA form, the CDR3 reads TGTGCCAGTAGTATTTCCACAGGCTCGGGAGGTAATGAAAAACTGTTTTTT.

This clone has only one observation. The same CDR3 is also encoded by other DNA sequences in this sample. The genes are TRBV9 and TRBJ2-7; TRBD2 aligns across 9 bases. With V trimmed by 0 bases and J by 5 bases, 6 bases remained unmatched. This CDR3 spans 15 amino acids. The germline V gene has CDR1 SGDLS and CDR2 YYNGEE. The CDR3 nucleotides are TGTGCCAGCAGCGTAGAGGCTAGCGGGACTCACGAGCAGTACTTC. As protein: CASSVEASGTHEQYF. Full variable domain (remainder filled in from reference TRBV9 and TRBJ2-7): DSGVTQTPKHLITATGQRVTLRCSPRSGDLSVYWYQQSLDQGLQFLIQYYNGEERAKGNILERFSAQQFPDLHSELNLSSLELGDSALYFCASSVEASGTHEQYFGPGTRLTVT.

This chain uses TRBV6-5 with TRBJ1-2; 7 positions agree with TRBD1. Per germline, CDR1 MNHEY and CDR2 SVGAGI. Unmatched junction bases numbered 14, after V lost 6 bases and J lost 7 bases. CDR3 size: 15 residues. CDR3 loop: CASRVGTARFSGYTF. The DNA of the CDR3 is TGTGCCAGCAGAGTTGGGACAGCCAGATTTAGTGGCTACACCTTC.